The 14 T cell receptor beta chains given below trace back to one sample, sequenced in a study of blood T cells in healthy people across ages. It was with a sample-barcoded 5' primer and a J-beta primer mix that a second PCR of roughly 7 to 12 cycles was run. TCRdb called the 5' RACE reads again in MiXCR, with one record for every CDR3 protein. The top ten clones hold roughly 18% of a sample with hundreds of thousands of distinct CDR3 sequences, roughly 44% of them seen once. Sequenced sample: blood. These TCRs come from a man aged 55 to 70 in good health.

Remarks on this clonotype: This likely comes from a read error, as the CDR3 has no conserved phenylalanine or tryptophan at its end. The rearrangement links TRBV27 to TRBJ2-3; 9 bases map to TRBD2. V shed 7 bases, J shed 6 bases, and the junction held 8 bases outside the gene matches. Germline V gives CDR1 MNHEY, CDR2 SMNVEV (reference sequence). This CDR3 has 14 residues. The CDR3: CASTPFGLADTQYY. The CDR3 DNA reads as TGTGCCAGCACGCCTTTCGGACTAGCGGATACGCAGTATTAT.

This chain links TRBV20-1 with TRBJ2-1; D perhaps matches TRBD1 (6 bases). Trimming took 3 bases from V and 7 from J, leaving 13 bases between them. This CDR3 comprises 13 residues. CDR1 is DFQATT and CDR2 is SNEGSKA in the germline V gene (reference sequence). The CDR3, as DNA: TGCAGTGCTAGGCGTCCAGGGGTGAATGAGCAGTTCTTC. Protein product: CSARRPGVNEQFF.

V is TRBV20-1 and J is TRBJ1-5, with D perhaps matching TRBD1 (5 bases). The V end lost 2 bases, the J end lost 1 base, and 12 bases lay between the germline ends. There are 15 residues in the CDR3. From germline, CDR1 is DFQATT and CDR2 SNEGSKA (reference sequence). This CDR3 reads CSARTGAGSNQPQHF. The CDR3 coding sequence is TGCAGTGCTAGAACAGGAGCAGGGAGCAATCAGCCCCAGCATTTT.

Only a few counts were recorded for this clonotype. The chain combines TRBV6-5 with TRBJ2-1; TRBD2 aligns across 8 bases. V gave up 5 bases and J gave up 2 bases; unmatched junction bases: 11. CDR3 length: 17 residues. Germline loops: CDR1 MNHEY, CDR2 SVGAGI. CDR3 sequence (DNA): TGTGCCAGCAGTCTCTCGTGGGTAGCGGGGACCTACAATGAGCAGTTCTTC. Encoded protein: CASSLSWVAGTYNEQFF.

V usage is TRBV15 and J usage is TRBJ2-7, with a weak D call TRBD1 (6 bases). V lost 2 bases, J lost 2 bases, and 16 bases lay in between. This CDR3 spans 16 amino acids. CDR1 and CDR2 from the germline V gene are LNHNV and YYDKDF (reference sequence). In nucleotides, the CDR3 is TGTGCCACCAGCAGATACCCCGGGACAACCGCCTACGAGCAGTACTTC. Its translation: CATSRYPGTTAYEQYF.

J is TRBJ2-1 and V is TRBV20-1; tentatively, D is TRBD1 (5 bases). The CDR3 spans 14 residues. The germline V gene has CDR1 DFQATT and CDR2 SNEGSKA (reference sequence). Trimming took off 0 bases at V and 7 bases at J, with 13 bases between the two ends. As DNA, the CDR3 is TGCAGTGCTAGAGAAGCCACAGGAGTTAATGAGCAGTTCTTC. It codes for CSAREATGVNEQFF.

CDR3 sequence (DNA): TGTGCCAGCGCCCCCCAGTTGAACACTGAAGCTTTCTTT. As protein: CASAPQLNTEAFF. The chain is built from TRBV3-1 and TRBJ1-1, with no clear D. CDR1 and CDR2 from the germline V gene are LGHDT and YNNKEL (reference sequence). V lost 8 bases to trimming and J lost 0 bases, with 10 bases between them. The CDR3 length is 13 residues.

This rearrangement joins TRBV2 to TRBJ2-1; no clear D gene. Trimming left V 1 base short and J 4 bases short, with 14 bases between. The CDR3 has 16 residues. CDR1 and CDR2 from the germline V gene are SNHLY and FYNNEI. The chain's CDR3 is CASSEEERGSYNEQFF. The CDR3 DNA follows: TGTGCCAGCAGTGAAGAGGAACGAGGCAGTTACAATGAGCAGTTCTTC.

This clonotype was counted only a few times. The V gene is TRBV6-5, the J gene TRBJ2-5; maybe TRBD2 (6 bases). Germline V gene sequence: CDR1 MNHEY, CDR2 SVGAGI. This CDR3 is 15 amino acids long. The germline V and J ends were trimmed by 5 bases and 4 bases, with 17 bases remaining between them. The CDR3 region is CASSAVGSAGETQYF. For the CDR3, the DNA is TGTGCCAGCAGTGCCGTCGGGAGCGCGGGAGAGACCCAGTACTTC.

This chain uses TRBV7-8 with TRBJ1-2, with D possibly TRBD1 on 5 matching bases. Trimming took off 1 base at V and 0 bases at J, with 12 bases between the two ends. Germline V lookup: CDR1 SGHVS, CDR2 FQNEAQ. The CDR3 extends over 16 amino acids. This CDR3 reads CASSLDPPGANYGYTF. CDR3 in DNA: TGTGCCAGCAGCTTAGATCCGCCGGGGGCTAACTATGGCTACACCTTC.

This clonotype appeared a few times. CDR3 DNA: TGTGCCAGCAGGAGAACGAGCTCCTATAATTCACCCCTCCACTTT. Translated: CASRRTSSYNSPLHF. The rearrangement uses TRBV27 and TRBJ1-6; D is uncertain. Germline assignment: CDR1 MNHEY and CDR2 SMNVEV (reference sequence). Trimming took 6 bases from V and 0 from J, leaving 9 bases between them. The CDR3 extends over 15 amino acids.

The CDR3 sequence is CISSDHTYEQYF. CDR3 coding DNA: TGTATCAGCAGCGACCATACCTACGAGCAGTACTTC. The rearrangement uses TRBV6-5 and TRBJ2-7; no clear D gene. Looked up from germline, CDR1 is MNHEY and CDR2 is SVGAGI. The CDR3 is made up of 12 amino acids.

This clonotype has a single count. The chain recombines TRBV6-1 with TRBJ2-5, with D perhaps matching TRBD1 or TRBD2 (6 bases each). CDR1 is MNHNS and CDR2 is SASEGT in the germline V gene. The V and J ends lost 4 bases and 1 base respectively, with 10 bases between them. The CDR3 is 14 residues long. CDR3 DNA: TGTGCCAGCAGTGCTTCGGGGGCCCAAGAGACCCAGTACTTC. Its translation: CASSASGAQETQYF.

The chain employs TRBV4-3 and TRBJ2-7; 7 positions agree with TRBD1. CDR3 size: 15 residues. Germline V gene sequence: CDR1 LGHNA, CDR2 YSLEER. J gave up 7 bases and V 2 bases, and 11 bases lay outside the gene matches. The CDR3 protein is CASSQQRQGFGEQYF. The CDR3 bases are TGCGCCAGCAGCCAACAAAGACAGGGTTTTGGGGAGCAGTACTTC.